This T cell receptor (beta chain) was observed in a study of T-cell reconstitution after alpha-beta-depleted transplantation in children. CDR3 length: 17 amino acids. Germline trimming cut 2 bases from V and 3 bases from J; bases unmatched to any gene: 3. The V gene's germline CDR1 is SEHNR and CDR2 FQNEAQ (reference sequence). General study findings and limits: Surviving thymic progenitors and recipient T cells were the source of high TCRbeta diversity at day 60 in some patients. By one year post-transplant, T-cell counts and diversity largely arose from T cells that were newly produced.

Researchers prepared the TCRbeta library using unique molecular identifiers, the study reports. TCRdb re-called the PCR reads through MiXCR, storing one row per CDR3 protein. The sample holds some 440,000 distinct CDR3 sequences; about a sixth are singletons and the top ten take roughly 27%. Of note for this clonotype: What it binds is unknown.

This clonotype was obtained from a boy younger than two who had a stem cell transplant for Wiskott-Aldrich syndrome, so the T cells may come from the graft donor. The sample was PBMCs, mostly from graft donor cells, taken 360 days after TCRalphabeta/CD19-depleted stem cell transplant. The chain recombines TRBV7-9 with TRBJ2-1; 14 bases fit TRBD2. The CDR3, as DNA: TGTGCCAGCAGCTTAAGACTAGCGGGAGGGAGCTACAATGAGCAGTTCTTC. Translating gives CASSLRLAGGSYNEQFF.